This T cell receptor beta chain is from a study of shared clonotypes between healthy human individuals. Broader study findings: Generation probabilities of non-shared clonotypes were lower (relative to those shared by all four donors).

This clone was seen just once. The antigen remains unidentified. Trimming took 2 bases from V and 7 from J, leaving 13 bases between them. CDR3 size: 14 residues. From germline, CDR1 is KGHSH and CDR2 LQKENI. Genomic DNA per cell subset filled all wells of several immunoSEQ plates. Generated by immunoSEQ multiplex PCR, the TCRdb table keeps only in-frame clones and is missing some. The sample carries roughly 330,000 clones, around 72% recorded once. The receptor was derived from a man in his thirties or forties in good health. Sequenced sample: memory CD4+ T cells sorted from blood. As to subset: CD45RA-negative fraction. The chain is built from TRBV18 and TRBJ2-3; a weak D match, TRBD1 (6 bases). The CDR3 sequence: CASSPDLQGHTQYF. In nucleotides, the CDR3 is TGTGCCAGCTCACCAGACTTACAGGGCCATACGCAGTATTTT.